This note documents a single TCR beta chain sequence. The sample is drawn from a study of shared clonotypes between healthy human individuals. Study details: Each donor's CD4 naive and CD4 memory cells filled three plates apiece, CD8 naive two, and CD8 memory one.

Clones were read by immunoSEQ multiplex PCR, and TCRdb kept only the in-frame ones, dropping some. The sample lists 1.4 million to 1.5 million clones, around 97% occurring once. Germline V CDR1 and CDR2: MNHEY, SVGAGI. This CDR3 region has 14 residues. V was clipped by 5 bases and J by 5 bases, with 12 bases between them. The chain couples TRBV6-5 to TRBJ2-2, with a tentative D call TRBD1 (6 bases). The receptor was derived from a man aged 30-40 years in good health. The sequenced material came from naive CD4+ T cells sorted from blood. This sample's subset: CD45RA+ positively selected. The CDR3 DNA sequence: TGTGCCAGCAGTAGGTTCCAGGGGACCGGGGAGCTGTTTTTT. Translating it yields CASSRFQGTGELFF.